Listed below are T cell receptor beta chains from one sample, sequenced in a study of TIL therapy for anti-PD-1-resistant metastatic lung cancer. The table came from immunoSEQ multiplex PCR; TCRdb's copy has only in-frame clones and leaves some out. The profile shows 54,000 or so clones, around 90% of them singletons. The material was blood, obtained at baseline. Receptor source: a person aged 25 to 85 with non-small cell lung cancer. Each CDR3 is given with its conserved first and last residue. The D gene is left open where the match is weak.

. TRBJ1-6 TRBV27 CASSFRGDYNSPLHF TGTGCCAGCAGTTTTCGGGGAGACTATAATTCACCCCTCCACTTT
TRBD2 TRBJ2-3 TRBV9 CASSVAVGLAKADTQYF TGTGCCAGCAGCGTAGCTGTGGGACTAGCTAAGGCAGATACGCAGTATTTT
TRBD2 TRBJ2-1 TRBV29-1 CSVGRGGAGEQFF TGCAGCGTTGGTCGCGGGGGGGCCGGTGAGCAGTTCTTC
. TRBJ2-5 TRBV5-4 CASSPHRVWVETQYF TGTGCCAGCAGCCCACACAGGGTATGGGTAGAGACCCAGTACTTC
TRBD1 TRBJ1-4 TRBV5-1 CASSHWDSNEKLFF TGCGCCAGCAGCCATTGGGACAGTAATGAAAAACTGTTTTTT
. TRBJ2-7 TRBV5-1 CASSPIPGGSYEQYF TGCGCCAGCAGCCCGATTCCCGGGGGCTCTTACGAGCAGTACTTC
. TRBJ1-6 TRBV15 CATSRDGDTSPLHF TGTGCCACCAGCAGAGACGGGGACACTTCACCCCTCCACTTT
. TRBJ2-7 TRBV10-1 CASSGGTPYEQYF TGCGCCAGCAGTGGGGGGACCCCCTACGAGCAGTACTTC
. TRBJ1-1 TRBV19 CASIEGQMNTEAFF TGTGCCAGTATCGAAGGACAGATGAACACTGAAGCTTTCTTT
TRBD1 TRBJ1-2 TRBV18 CASSPLQGAVNYGYTF TGTGCCAGCTCACCGCTACAGGGGGCAGTAAACTATGGCTACACCTTC